Shown below are 5 T cell receptor beta chains from a single sample sequenced in a study of response to subunit inactivated influenza vaccine. TCRdb processed the RT-PCR reads anew with MiXCR; each CDR3 protein has one entry. Among about 700,000 distinct CDR3 sequences listed, about 15% were seen once. The source was PBMCs from blood, collected 14 to 15 days before vaccination. These receptors were taken from a middle-aged man who received an inactivated influenza vaccine.

The sample holds a few counts of this clonotype. V is TRBV30 and J is TRBJ1-5; D gene uncertain. The germline V and J ends were trimmed by 2 bases and 3 bases, with 8 bases remaining between them. Germline CDR1 reads GTSNPN; CDR2 reads SVGIG (reference sequence). There are 13 residues in the CDR3. The CDR3 DNA sequence: TGTGCCTGGAGTCGAGGGTACAATCAGCCCCAGCATTTT. Translating it yields CAWSRGYNQPQHF.

J is TRBJ2-3 and V is TRBV7-9; tentative D call: TRBD2 (5 bases). CDR3 length: 12 residues. V lost 5 bases and J 9 bases, leaving 12 bases between the germline ends. Germline loops: CDR1 SEHNR, CDR2 FQNEAQ (reference sequence). CDR3: CASSEQPGTQYF. CDR3 nucleotide sequence: TGTGCCAGCAGCGAGCAGCCGGGAACGCAGTATTTT.

The rearrangement joins TRBV29-1 to TRBJ2-7; TRBD1 is a possible D gene (5 bases). Trimming removed 0 bases at V and 0 bases at J, with 9 bases between. The CDR3 covers 14 residues. CDR1 SQVTM and CDR2 ANQGSEA come from the germline V gene. The CDR3 coding sequence is TGCAGCGTTGAAGACCGCGGACACTCCTACGAGCAGTACTTC. As protein: CSVEDRGHSYEQYF.

The rearrangement links TRBV18 to TRBJ2-4; D may be TRBD2 (6 bases). The germline CDR1 and CDR2 sequences are KGHSH and LQKENI. Trimming pared 8 bases from V and 8 bases from J, leaving 13 bases between. The CDR3 is made up of 12 amino acids. CDR3 protein: CASGTREDIQYF. The CDR3 DNA sequence: TGTGCCAGCGGGACCAGGGAGGACATTCAGTACTTC. The variable domain in full, completed from reference TRBV18 and TRBJ2-4, reads NAGVMQNPRHLVRRRGQEARLRCSPMKGHSHVYWYRQLPEEGLKFMVYLQKENIIDESGMPKERFSAEFPKEGPSILRIQQVVRGDSAAYFCASGTREDIQYFGAGTRLSVL.

The rearrangement links TRBV12-3 or TRBV12-4 to TRBJ2-1; D is ambiguous. The V end lost 3 bases, the J end lost 10 bases, and 10 bases lay between the germline ends. The CDR3 is 12 residues long. CDR3: CASSLYPREQFF. Written as DNA, the CDR3 is TGTGCCAGCAGTTTGTACCCGCGAGAGCAGTTCTTC.